One sample yielded the 28 T cell receptor beta chains listed below, sequenced in a study of T cells in Graves' hyperthyroidism and ophthalmopathy. Using RNA transcripts as the source, TCR beta CDR3 regions were amplified. HTBI primers were used for first-round RT-PCR of the TCR CDR3. TCRdb fed the multiplex PCR reads into MiXCR, producing one record per CDR3 protein. The sample records about 200,000 distinct CDR3 sequences, around 16% being singletons. Sequenced material: blood. These receptors all come from a woman aged 45 to 65 with Graves' hyperthyroidism.

This clonotype has a handful of counts. The chain joins TRBV6-1 to TRBJ2-1; D is ambiguous. Germline V CDR1 and CDR2: MNHNS, SASEGT. The V end lost 5 bases, the J end lost 7 bases, and 12 bases lay between the germline ends. This CDR3 region has 13 residues. The CDR3 sequence is CASSPTRWNEQFF. The CDR3 DNA is TGTGCCAGCAGTCCTACGAGGTGGAATGAGCAGTTCTTC.

The chain recombines TRBV6-4 with TRBJ2-1; D call uncertain. V was pared by 5 bases and J by 0 bases, with 5 bases between. Germline-derived CDR1 and CDR2 are MRHNA and SNTAGT. This CDR3 region has 13 residues. The CDR3, as DNA: TGTGCCAGCAGTTATGTCTCCTACAATGAGCAGTTCTTC. Translating it yields CASSYVSYNEQFF.

The chain carries TRBV7-3 and TRBJ2-1, with 9 bases fitting TRBD2. Germline CDR1 is SGHTA and CDR2 is FQGTGA. The CDR3 consists of 17 residues. V gave up 0 bases and J gave up 2 bases; unmatched junction bases: 5. For the CDR3, the DNA is TGTGCCAGCAGCTTAACGGCTAGCGGGGAAACCTACAATGAGCAGTTCTTC. Protein: CASSLTASGETYNEQFF.

This clonotype was picked up a small number of times. The V call is TRBV12-3 or TRBV12-4, the J call TRBJ2-2; 11 nucleotides line up with TRBD2. The CDR3 consists of 17 residues. After removal of 3 bases from V and 3 bases from J, the junction contained 6 bases not matched to a gene. The DNA of the CDR3 is TGTGCCAGCAGTTTCTCTAGCGGGGGGCGATACACCGGGGAGCTGTTTTTT. Encoded protein: CASSFSSGGRYTGELFF.

In this sample, this clonotype turned up many times. The rearrangement uses TRBV7-2 and TRBJ2-1, with TRBD2 matching over 10 bases. The CDR3 is made up of 15 amino acids. Germline values: CDR1 SGHTA, CDR2 FQGNSA. V was clipped by 1 base and J by 8 bases; unmatched bases: 5. The CDR3 DNA follows: TGTGCCAGCAGCTTAGAACTAGCGGGACGACATGAGCAGTTCTTC. Its protein product is CASSLELAGRHEQFF.

This clonotype was observed a few times. This rearrangement joins TRBV19 to TRBJ2-3; D ambiguous. The V end was cut by 3 bases, the J end by 2 bases, with 12 bases between. This CDR3 spans 15 amino acids. The germline CDR1 and CDR2 sequences are LNHDA and SQIVND (reference sequence). CDR3 sequence reads: CASSIVAENTDTQYF. The CDR3 DNA follows: TGTGCCAGTAGTATTGTGGCGGAGAACACAGATACGCAGTATTTT. Supplemented by reference TRBV19 and TRBJ2-3, the full variable domain reads DGGITQSPKYLFRKEGQNVTLSCEQNLNHDAMYWYRQDPGQGLRLIYYSQIVNDFQKGDIAEGYSVSREKKESFPLTVTSAQKNPTAFYLCASSIVAENTDTQYFGPGTRLTVL.

This clonotype was seen ten or more times. The rearrangement links TRBV28 to TRBJ2-5, with D possibly matching TRBD2 (6 bases). From germline, CDR1 is MDHEN and CDR2 SYDVKM. The CDR3 spans 14 residues. V dropped 10 bases and J dropped 4 bases, with 19 bases sitting between them. In nucleotides, the CDR3 is TGTGCCACCCGCCGCGCCCCCGGGGGAGAGACCCAGTACTTC. Protein: CATRRAPGGETQYF. The full variable domain, in which reference TRBV28 and TRBJ2-5 provide the parts outside the CDR3, is DVKVTQSSRYLVKRTGEKVFLECVQDMDHENMFWYRQDPGLGLRLIYFSYDVKMKEKGDIPEGYSVSREKKERFSLILESASTNQTSMYLCATRRAPGGETQYFGPGTRLLVL.

In its sample, this clonotype was seen a few times. The rearrangement links TRBV27 to TRBJ2-1; D remains unclear. The germline V gene encodes CDR1 MNHEY and CDR2 SMNVEV (reference sequence). V dropped 5 bases and J dropped 3 bases, with 8 bases sitting between them. The CDR3 sequence is 13 residues long. Here the CDR3 reads CASSPFIYNEQFF. The CDR3 DNA reads TGTGCCAGCAGTCCCTTCATCTACAATGAGCAGTTCTTC.

The rearrangement joins TRBV28 to TRBJ2-2; D not resolved. The length of the CDR3 is 9 residues. Trimming took off 11 bases at V and 6 bases at J, with 4 bases between the two ends. The germline V gene encodes CDR1 MDHEN and CDR2 SYDVKM. DNA for the CDR3: TGTGCCTTCTCCGGGGAGCTGTTTTTT. It encodes CAFSGELFF.

This rearrangement joins TRBV7-3 to TRBJ2-6; no firm D call. Per germline, CDR1 SGHTA and CDR2 FQGTGA. V dropped 5 bases and J dropped 0 bases, with 5 bases sitting between them. This CDR3 has 14 residues. CDR3 sequence reads: CASSPLSGANVLTF. DNA for the CDR3: TGTGCCAGCAGCCCCCTCTCTGGGGCCAACGTCCTGACTTTC.

At least ten counts were recorded for this clonotype. The chain links TRBV7-9 to TRBJ1-1; D is undetermined. The germline V and J ends were trimmed by 5 bases and 4 bases, with 11 bases remaining between them. CDR1 is SEHNR and CDR2 is FQNEAQ in the germline V gene (reference sequence). The CDR3 length is 13 residues. The CDR3 is CASSPPRITEAFF. CDR3 DNA sequence: TGTGCCAGCAGCCCGCCCCGGATCACTGAAGCTTTCTTT.

This clonotype was recorded at least ten times. The chain uses TRBV4-1 and TRBJ2-7; D possibly uses TRBD1 or TRBD2 (5 bases each). The V and J ends lost 2 bases and 2 bases respectively, with 10 bases between them. The germline CDR1 and CDR2 sequences are MGHRA and YSYEKL. The CDR3 loop spans 14 amino acids. CDR3 sequence (DNA): TGCGCCAGCAGCCAAAGGGACGGAGCCTACGAGCAGTACTTC. Protein product: CASSQRDGAYEQYF.

At least ten counts were recorded for this clonotype. The rearrangement uses TRBV6-2 or TRBV6-3 and TRBJ2-1; 10 nucleotides align to TRBD2. Germline assignment: CDR1 MNHEY and CDR2 SVGEGT. J gave up 7 bases and V 5 bases, and 2 bases lay outside the gene matches. This CDR3 has 13 residues. CDR3 in DNA: TGTGCCAGCAGTAGCGGGAGGGTAAATGAGCAGTTCTTC. It specifies CASSSGRVNEQFF.

This clonotype was detected only a few times. CDR3 DNA: TGCAGTGCTACTGGTGGCAGGGGCAGCTCCTACGAGCAGTACTTC. This gives the protein CSATGGRGSSYEQYF. The rearrangement links TRBV20-1 to TRBJ2-7; TRBD1 might be the D (6 bases). With 4 bases removed from V and 0 bases from J, the gap between germline ends came to 16 bases. Germline assignment: CDR1 DFQATT and CDR2 SNEGSKA (reference sequence). The CDR3 length is 15 residues.

The sample holds a few counts of this clonotype. This chain connects TRBV19 to TRBJ2-5; 7 bases line up with TRBD2. This CDR3 has 15 amino acids. Germline trimming cut 6 bases from V and 4 bases from J; bases unmatched to any gene: 11. CDR1 is LNHDA, CDR2 SQIVND, per germline (reference sequence). CDR3 bases: TGTGCCAGTAGAAACGCGTGGGGGGGGGGAGAGACCCAGTACTTC. It translates to CASRNAWGGGETQYF.

This chain joins TRBV12-3 or TRBV12-4 and TRBJ2-1, with TRBD1 identical over 9 bases. The CDR3 has 13 amino acids. The trim removed 5 bases at V and 8 bases at J, leaving 4 bases unmatched. The CDR3 nucleotides are TGTGCCAGCAGTCCCCGGACAGGGGATGAGCAGTTCTTC. This sequence encodes CASSPRTGDEQFF.

The CDR3 reads CSAVGLAGGEQYF. DNA of the CDR3: TGCAGTGCCGTGGGACTAGCGGGAGGCGAGCAGTACTTC. The chain links TRBV20-1 to TRBJ2-7; 15 nucleotides match TRBD2. The germline V gene encodes CDR1 DFQATT and CDR2 SNEGSKA (reference sequence). This CDR3 is built from 13 residues. The junction had 3 bases not matched to a gene; V was cut back by 6 bases and J by 6 bases.

This clonotype was seen many times. J is TRBJ2-7 and V is TRBV6-5; 9 bases match TRBD2. J gave up 3 bases and V 2 bases, and 11 bases lay outside the gene matches. This CDR3 spans 17 amino acids. In germline, CDR1 is MNHEY, CDR2 SVGAGI. The CDR3 reads CASSYLNRLAGNYEQYF. The CDR3 region has the DNA TGTGCCAGCAGTTACCTAAATCGTCTAGCGGGAAACTACGAGCAGTACTTC.

This rearrangement joins TRBV9 to TRBJ2-1; 10 nucleotides match TRBD2. Germline trimming cut 2 bases from V and 2 bases from J; bases unmatched to any gene: 13. In germline, CDR1 is SGDLS, CDR2 YYNGEE. The CDR3 is made up of 19 amino acids. CDR3 DNA: TGTGCCAGCAGCGTCTCCCCGGGTAGCGGGAGGAGTCCCTACAATGAGCAGTTCTTC. Its protein product is CASSVSPGSGRSPYNEQFF.

The rearrangement joins TRBV3-1 to TRBJ2-7, with 9 bases identical to TRBD1. This CDR3 region has 15 residues. The ends lost 2 bases at V and 6 bases at J; junction bases unmatched: 8. Germline V gives CDR1 LGHDT, CDR2 YNNKEL (reference sequence). The CDR3 DNA reads TGTGCCAGCAGCCAATCAACAGGGGGCGGAAGCGAGCAGTACTTC. The encoded protein is CASSQSTGGGSEQYF.

This clonotype was seen a handful of times. The J gene is TRBJ2-2, the V gene TRBV2, with a tentative D call TRBD2 (5 bases). Germline assignment: CDR1 SNHLY and CDR2 FYNNEI. Trimming removed 7 bases from V and 5 bases from J, with 8 bases in between. CDR3 size: 12 residues. Here the CDR3 reads CASISGTGELFF. The CDR3 DNA sequence: TGTGCCAGCATCTCGGGGACCGGGGAGCTGTTTTTT.

The chain links TRBV11-1 to TRBJ2-1; the match to TRBD2 covers 7 bases. CDR1 SGHAT and CDR2 FQDESV come from the germline V gene (reference sequence). Unmatched junction bases numbered 7, after V lost 5 bases and J lost 6 bases. The CDR3 loop spans 14 amino acids. CDR3 protein: CASSITSASNEQFF. CDR3 DNA: TGTGCCAGCAGCATAACTAGCGCTTCCAATGAGCAGTTCTTC. The full variable domain, with the rest looked up from reference TRBV11-1 and TRBJ2-1, is EAEVAQSPRYKITEKSQAVAFWCDPISGHATLYWYRQILGQGPELLVQFQDESVVDDSQLPKDRFSAERLKGVDSTLKIQPAELGDSAMYLCASSITSASNEQFFGPGTRLTVL.

This clonotype was seen more than once but under ten times. This chain joins TRBV10-1 and TRBJ2-7; D is tentatively TRBD1 or TRBD2 (5 bases each). The germline V gene has CDR1 WNHNN and CDR2 SYGVQD (reference sequence). V dropped 4 bases and J dropped 4 bases, with 11 bases sitting between them. This CDR3 region has 13 residues. CDR3 amino acids: CASSGDLAYEQYF. The CDR3 DNA sequence: TGCGCCAGCAGTGGGGACCTAGCTTACGAGCAGTACTTC.

This clonotype was observed many times. The rearrangement uses TRBV13 and TRBJ2-7, with D possibly TRBD1 on 5 matching bases. V was trimmed by 3 bases and J by 4 bases, leaving 13 bases between them. The CDR3 is 14 amino acids. CDR1 is PRHDT, CDR2 FYEKMQ, per germline (reference sequence). The CDR3 loop is CASSFFQGTYEQYF. CDR3 in DNA: TGTGCCAGCAGCTTTTTTCAGGGAACTTACGAGCAGTACTTC.

This clonotype was seen at least ten times. The chain has TRBV12-3 or TRBV12-4 and TRBJ2-3; possible D gene TRBD2, 6 bases. The CDR3 has 14 residues. V was cut by 6 bases and J by 0 bases, with 10 bases left in between. CDR3 sequence: CASSKSGSTDTQYF. The CDR3 DNA reads as TGTGCCAGCAGCAAAAGCGGGAGCACAGATACGCAGTATTTT.

The chain joins TRBV3-1 to TRBJ1-2; no firm D call. Germline V gene lookup returns CDR1 LGHDT and CDR2 YNNKEL (reference sequence). Trimming removed 3 bases at V and 7 bases at J, with 12 bases between. The CDR3 runs 13 residues. The CDR3 reads CASSHGVLLGYTF. The CDR3 DNA follows: TGTGCCAGCAGCCACGGGGTCCTTCTTGGCTACACCTTC.

The rearrangement links TRBV27 to TRBJ2-7; 12 bases are shared with TRBD2. The last part of the DNA fits TRBJ2-1 better; the J call may be wrong. The CDR3 length is 13 residues. Germline V gene data show CDR1 as MNHEY and CDR2 as SMNVEV (reference sequence). The CDR3 is CASRTSGTYEQFF. The CDR3 bases are TGTGCCAGTCGGACTAGCGGGACCTACGAGCAGTTCTTC.

The V gene is TRBV28, the J gene TRBJ2-7, with 10 bases aligning to TRBD2. The junction had 14 bases not matched to a gene; V was cut back by 8 bases and J by 7 bases. This CDR3 comprises 15 residues. In germline, CDR1 is MDHEN, CDR2 SYDVKM. The chain's CDR3 is CASRQISSGRGEQYF. Written as DNA, the CDR3 is TGTGCCAGCCGCCAAATCTCTAGCGGGAGAGGTGAGCAGTACTTC.